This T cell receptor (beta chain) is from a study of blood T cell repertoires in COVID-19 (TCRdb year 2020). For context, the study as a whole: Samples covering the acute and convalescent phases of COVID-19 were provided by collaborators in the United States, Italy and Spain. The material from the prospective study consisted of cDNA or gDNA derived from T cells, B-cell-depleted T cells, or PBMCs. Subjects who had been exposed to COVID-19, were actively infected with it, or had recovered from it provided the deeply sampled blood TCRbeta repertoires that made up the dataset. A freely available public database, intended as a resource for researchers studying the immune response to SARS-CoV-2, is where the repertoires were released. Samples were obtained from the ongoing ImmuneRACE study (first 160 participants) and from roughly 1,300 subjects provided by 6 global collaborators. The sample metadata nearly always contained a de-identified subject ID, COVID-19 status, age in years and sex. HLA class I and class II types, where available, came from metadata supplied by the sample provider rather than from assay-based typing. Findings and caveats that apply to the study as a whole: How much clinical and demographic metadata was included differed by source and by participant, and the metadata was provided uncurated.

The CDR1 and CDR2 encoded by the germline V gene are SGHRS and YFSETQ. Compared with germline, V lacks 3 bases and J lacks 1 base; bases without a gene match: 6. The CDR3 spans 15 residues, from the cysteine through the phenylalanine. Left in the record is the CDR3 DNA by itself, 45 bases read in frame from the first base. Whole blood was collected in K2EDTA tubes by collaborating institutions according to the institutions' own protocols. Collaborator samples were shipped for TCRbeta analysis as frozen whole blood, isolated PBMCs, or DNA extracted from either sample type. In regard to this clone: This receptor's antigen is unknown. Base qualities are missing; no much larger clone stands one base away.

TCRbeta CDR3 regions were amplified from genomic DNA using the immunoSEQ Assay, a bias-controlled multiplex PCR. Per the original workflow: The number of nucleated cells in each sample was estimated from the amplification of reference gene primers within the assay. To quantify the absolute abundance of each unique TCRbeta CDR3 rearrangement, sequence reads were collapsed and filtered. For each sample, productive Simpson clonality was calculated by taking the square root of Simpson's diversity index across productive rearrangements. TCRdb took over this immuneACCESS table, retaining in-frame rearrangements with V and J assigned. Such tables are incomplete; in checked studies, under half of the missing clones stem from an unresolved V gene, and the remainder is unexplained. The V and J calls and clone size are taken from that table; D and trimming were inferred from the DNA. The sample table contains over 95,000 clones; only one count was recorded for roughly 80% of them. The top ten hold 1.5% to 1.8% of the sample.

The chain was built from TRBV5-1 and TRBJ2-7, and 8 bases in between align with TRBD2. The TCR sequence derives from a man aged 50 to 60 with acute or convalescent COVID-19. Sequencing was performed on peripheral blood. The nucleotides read TGCGCCAGCAGCTCCGGGAGCGGGAGTTCCTACGAGCAGTACTTC. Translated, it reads CASSSGSGSSYEQYF.